This T cell receptor (beta chain) emerged from a study of cytomegalovirus exposure and HLA in healthy donors. The study's findings and limits: Several V segments, TRBV6-2 and TRBV6-3 among them, could not be told apart and were dropped. In an earlier analysis, most TCR beta V segments were productive about 90% or about 30% of the time. More clonal expansion characterized HLA-associated TCR beta chains than equally common others in a later analysis.

The V end was cut by 6 bases, the J end by 0 bases, with 9 bases between. CDR1 is SNHLY, CDR2 FYNNEI, per germline. The CDR3 is 14 residues long. The study ran its PCR with 60 Vbeta and 13 Jbeta primers. Sequencing was performed with immunoSEQ multiplex PCR; in TCRdb, only in-frame clones are kept and a portion is missing. In the table there are roughly 190,000 clones, over 65% of which are singletons. A word on this clone: Its antigen remains unknown.

The receptor was isolated from a woman in her twenties or thirties in good health and CMV-seronegative. The chain couples TRBV2 to TRBJ1-5; D is undetermined. Sequenced input: PBMCs. CDR3 nucleotide sequence: TGTGCCAGCAGACGGGATACTAGCAATCAGCCCCAGCATTTT. Its protein product is CASRRDTSNQPQHF.